These T cell receptor beta chains were read from a single sample in a study of cytomegalovirus exposure and HLA in healthy donors. Method: immunoSEQ multiplex PCR; TCRdb's copy keeps in-frame clones and lacks some. The top ten clones hold approximately 1.5% of a sample with 170,000 or so clones, just over 75% of them seen once. The specimen was PBMCs. These receptors originate from a woman between 25 and 40 years old in good health and CMV-seropositive. CDR3s include the opening cysteine and the closing phenylalanine or tryptophan. Fields, in order: V gene, clone size, D gene, J gene, CDR3 protein, CDR3 DNA. A D gene is named only where the DNA matches it firmly. For some rows the clone size is stated as once, few or many, or as a class when expanded; others skip it.

TRBV28	.	TRBD1	TRBJ1-2	CASSPTGGSLYGYTF	TGTGCCAGCAGTCCCACAGGGGGCTCCCTCTATGGCTACACCTTC
TRBV5-8	.	TRBD1	TRBJ1-5	CARSYRGYQPQHF	TGTGCCCGCTCATACAGGGGTTATCAGCCCCAGCATTTT
TRBV6-1	.	TRBD1	TRBJ1-4	CASRDRGLGEKLFF	TGTGCCAGCAGGGACAGGGGGTTAGGTGAAAAACTGTTTTTT
TRBV6-5	.	TRBD2	TRBJ2-2	CASSYFGGRGTGELFF	TGTGCCAGCAGTTACTTTGGCGGGAGAGGCACCGGGGAGCTGTTTTTT
TRBV19	.	TRBD1	TRBJ2-3	CASSETGDHTDTQYF	TGTGCCAGTAGCGAGACAGGGGACCACACAGATACGCAGTATTTT
TRBV2	once	TRBD2	TRBJ2-5	CASGGVLAGGETQYF	TGTGCCAGCGGGGGGGTACTAGCGGGAGGTGAGACCCAGTACTTC
TRBV7-7	few	.	TRBJ2-1	CASSLKQEGGHEQFF	TGTGCCAGCAGCCTAAAACAGGAGGGAGGTCACGAGCAGTTCTTC
TRBV28	.	.	TRBJ1-5	CASSLPLYGVSKTNQPQHF	TGTGCCAGCAGTTTGCCCCTCTACGGGGTCTCAAAGACGAATCAGCCCCAGCATTTT
TRBV7-2	.	.	TRBJ2-5	CASSFPWTIQETQYF	TGTGCCAGCAGCTTTCCTTGGACTATTCAAGAGACCCAGTACTTC
TRBV5-3	.	TRBD1	TRBJ2-1	CARSPYRDRDYNEQFF	TGTGCCAGAAGCCCGTACCGGGACAGGGACTACAATGAGCAGTTCTTC
TRBV5-4	.	.	TRBJ1-1	CASSIPGHINTEAFF	TGTGCCAGCAGCATTCCGGGACACATAAACACTGAAGCTTTCTTT
TRBV6-5	.	.	TRBJ1-1	CASTTHPRVNTEAFF	TGTGCCAGCACTACCCACCCACGGGTGAACACTGAAGCTTTCTTT
TRBV19	.	TRBD1	TRBJ2-5	CASTGTAQETQYF	TGTGCCAGTACGGGGACAGCTCAAGAGACCCAGTACTTC
TRBV19	.	.	TRBJ2-5	CASSISRLSLETQYF	TGTGCCAGTAGTATATCTCGACTTTCTCTGGAGACCCAGTACTTC
TRBV28	few	.	TRBJ1-1	CASSLEGISTEAFF	TGTGCCAGCAGTTTAGAGGGTATTAGCACTGAAGCTTTCTTT
TRBV6-6	.	TRBD1	TRBJ1-5	CASSYRGQGGQPQHF	TGTGCCAGCAGTTACCGAGGACAGGGTGGGCAGCCCCAGCATTTT
TRBV28	.	.	TRBJ1-3	CASIWQAGNTIYF	TGTGCCAGCATATGGCAGGCTGGAAACACCATATATTTT
TRBV27	.	.	TRBJ2-1	CASSFVGGEQFF	TGTGCCAGCAGTTTCGTGGGAGGTGAGCAGTTCTTC
TRBV9	.	.	TRBJ2-2	CASSGDSYTGELFF	TGTGCCAGCAGCGGGGACTCGTACACCGGGGAGCTGTTTTTT
TRBV7-9	.	TRBD1	TRBJ1-6	CASSLQGANSPLHF	TGTGCCAGCAGCCTACAGGGGGCGAATTCACCCCTCCACTTT
TRBV4-3	.	TRBD1	TRBJ2-5	CASSQGGQAPRETQYF	TGCGCCAGCAGCCAAGGGGGACAGGCCCCGAGGGAGACCCAGTACTTC
TRBV27	.	TRBD2	TRBJ2-3	CASSFGTSGKDTQYF	TGTGCCAGCAGTTTCGGGACTAGCGGGAAGGACACGCAGTATTTT
TRBV19	few	TRBD2	TRBJ2-1	CASSFRLAGNNEQFF	TGTGCCAGTAGTTTCCGACTAGCGGGAAACAATGAGCAGTTCTTC
TRBV30	.	TRBD1	TRBJ1-1	CAWNLRGRGTEAFF	TGTGCCTGGAACCTCAGGGGGCGCGGGACTGAAGCTTTCTTT